This T cell receptor (beta chain) was captured by sequencing in a study of identical twins listed by TCRdb under 2016. With respect to the entire study: To test whether fetal clonotypes persist, this study deep-sequenced TCR alpha and beta repertoires from monozygotic twins, from unrelated adults of various ages, and from cord blood. To rule out contamination, the twin experiments were replicated at different times with different library preparation protocols.

Overall results and qualifications from the work: Recombination models systematically underestimated out-of-frame TCR alpha sharing in monozygotic twins but agreed with sharing between unrelated individuals. Conclusions relied on cross-sectional statistical analysis, since the same donors could not be followed over many years. Fewer insertions were carried by abundant cord blood beta clonotypes, a similar but weaker trend appeared in young adult naive repertoires, and no such trend appeared in memory repertoires. Excess twin sharing in beta out-of-frame sequences was weaker because fewer shared sequences lowered the signal-to-noise ratio. Invariant T cells such as MAIT and iNKT could partly confound zero-insertion analyses, although diverse VJ usage argued against such confounding for most clonotypes. Compared with coincidental sharing between unrelated individuals, out-of-frame TCR alpha sequences shared between twins showed an excess of sequences with low generation probability.

From the germline V gene, CDR1 is SGHVS and CDR2 is FNYEAQ. The CDR3, cysteine through phenylalanine, is 14 amino acids long. Only the CDR3 portion is preserved as DNA: 42 bases, with reading frame beginning at the first base. Trimming takes 6 bases off V and 4 bases off J; junction bases not matched to a gene: 7. Every donor was a healthy Caucasian. The twin cohort consisted of three pairs of female monozygotic twins, all aged roughly 18 to 29 years. Positive isolation kits from Invitrogen were used to isolate the CD4+ and CD8+ T cell populations. Library preparation employed 5' RACE. Sequencing used an Illumina HiSeq 2000. A universal primer binding site was introduced by template switching, and a unique molecular identifier was present in the final cDNA, enabling accurate counting of TCR cDNA molecules. Specific primers in the conserved constant-segment region were used to synthesize first-strand cDNA for TCR alpha and beta chains. Each cDNA library was double barcoded, with a SMART-Mk sample barcode plus Illumina barcodes, to control for contamination. TruSeq adapter sequences along with Illumina sample barcodes were introduced in two successive PCR steps. TCR alpha and beta cDNA libraries were sequenced on the Illumina HiSeq platform with custom primers. Per the source publication's procedure: MiGEC processed the raw reads to extract unique molecular identifiers, while MiXCR was used to determine the CDR3 positions. For each individual, recombination models were inferred using an EM algorithm with the repgenHMM and IGoR tools. The tcR package in R was used for shared clonotype analysis, with sharing normalized by the product of cloneset sizes. To study raw recombination without the effects of thymic and clonal selection, out-of-frame nonproductive sequences were analyzed. TCRdb's own reprocessing of the public reads used fastp at Q25 and MiXCR and kept productive beta chains. Rows with one shared CDR3 protein collapse into an entry with the most common genes and DNA. The V and J calls were not made by the authors but by TCRdb's processing. A total of approximately 190,000 distinct CDR3 sequences appear in this sample, about 16% of them only once. Clones ranked in the top ten supply over 35% of the sample.

On this clonotype itself: Its antigen is currently not known. Base qualities are not recorded, but no much larger clone differs from it by a single base.

These same records also appear under a second study, on T cells expressing NK-cell markers. The second investigation adds: Three sorted T-cell subsets (CD3+CD56+NKG2C+, CD3+CD56+NKG2C- and CD3+CD56-NKG2C+) from fewer than 10 donors had their TCR beta-chain repertoires profiled. Of the eight sequenced donors, seven were found to be HCMV-seropositive and one was found to be HCMV-seronegative. In several experiments an anti-gammadeltaTCR antibody was added to restrict sorting to alphabetaTCR-expressing T cells. In five to seven donors, the dominant CD3+CD56+NKG2C+ clonotypes were among the top 10 CD8+ clonotypes and accounted for roughly 1.0-7.5% of CD8+ T cells. Those dominant clonotypes were again the most abundant among CD3+CD56-NKG2C+ cells in a handful of donors, at about 28.3-60.1%. It remained unclear whether the expanded NKG2C-expressing T cell clones were specific for HCMV antigens. Randomly selected healthy volunteers, three men and five women, were used as the eight sequenced donors. HCMV-specific IgG was detected in serum with a commercial ELISA kit to determine HCMV serostatus. MIGEC handled demultiplexing of the reads and grouping by UMI, while MiTCR was used to assemble and quantify clonotypes. To exclude erroneous sequences, only TCR cDNA sequences supported by at least two reads were retained. The tcR package was used for downstream repertoire analysis, with clonotypes matched between fractions based on CDR3 nucleotide sequence plus V segment. VDJmatch was used to annotate antigen specificity against VDJdb, with one amino acid substitution in CDR3 allowed.

The receptor was isolated from a woman aged 18-29 years in good health. The rearrangement combines TRBV7-6 with TRBJ1-1, with 8 central nucleotides matching TRBD1. The sample was CD8+ T cells sorted from blood. For the CDR3, the sequence is CASSSGGGSTEAFF. The nucleotide sequence reads TGTGCCAGCAGTTCAGGGGGCGGGAGCACTGAAGCTTTCTTT.